What follows are 6 T cell receptor beta chains derived from one specimen sequenced in a study of Graves' ophthalmopathy and Graves' hyperthyroidism (dated by TCRdb to 2016 to 2019). Sequencing relied on an Illumina HiSeq 2000. For repertoire sequencing, TCR beta CDR3 regions were amplified from RNA transcripts. A first-round RT-PCR used HTBI primers with the Qiagen OneStep RT-PCR kit, followed by a second-round multiplex PCR, size selection and purification. The public reads were reanalyzed by TCRdb: fastp trimming at Q25, MiXCR alignment, in-frame beta chains only. Here each entry gathers all rows of one CDR3 protein and keeps the most common genes and DNA. The sample table contains approximately 380,000 distinct CDR3 sequences; only one count was recorded for roughly 20% of them. The ten largest clones add up to approximately 3% of the sample. Sequenced sample: peripheral blood. These TCRs come from a woman between 18 and 30 years old with stable Graves' hyperthyroidism. Donor details come from another sample of the same person, matched by shared clones.

This clonotype was seen at least ten times. The chain recombines TRBV7-6 with TRBJ2-2; 14 nucleotides align to TRBD2. Germline CDR1 SGHVS, CDR2 FNYEAQ. This CDR3 is 17 amino acids long. Trimming took 5 bases from V and 1 from J; bases not matched to a gene: 3. Here the CDR3 reads CASSHGLAGGNTGELFF. The CDR3, as DNA: TGTGCCAGCAGCCACGGACTAGCGGGAGGGAACACCGGGGAGCTGTTTTTT. The whole variable domain, filled in from reference TRBV7-6 and TRBJ2-2, reads GAGVSQSPRYKVTKRGQDVALRCDPISGHVSLYWYRQALGQGPEFLTYFNYEAQQDKSGLPNDRFSAERPEGSISTLTIQRTEQRDSAMYRCASSHGLAGGNTGELFFGEGSRLTVL.

The rearrangement uses TRBV24-1 and TRBJ2-5; 9 nucleotides match TRBD1. The trim removed 4 bases at V and 4 bases at J, leaving 6 bases unmatched. The CDR3 extends over 15 amino acids. Looked up from germline, CDR1 is KGHDR and CDR2 is SFDVKD. The CDR3 region is CATSETGTGRETQYF. The CDR3, as DNA: TGTGCCACCAGTGAGACTGGGACAGGGCGAGAGACCCAGTACTTC.

This clonotype was counted ten times or more. V and J are TRBV6-2 or TRBV6-3 and TRBJ2-2; D is perhaps TRBD2 (6 bases). Trimming stripped 0 bases from V and 3 bases from J, with 14 bases between. Germline V gene data show CDR1 as MNHEY and CDR2 as SVGEGT. The CDR3 consists of 17 residues. The CDR3 bases are TGTGCCAGCAGTTACTCGATCTTTTCTAGCGACACCGGGGAGCTGTTTTTT. Translating it yields CASSYSIFSSDTGELFF.

This clonotype was observed many times. V is TRBV27 and J is TRBJ2-5; TRBD1 or TRBD2 may be the D gene (5 bases each). Germline lookup yields CDR1 MNHEY and CDR2 SMNVEV (reference sequence). CDR3 size: 16 residues. V was clipped by 3 bases and J by 5 bases, with 19 bases between them. The CDR3 loop reads CASSFKMGVGVETQYF. The CDR3, as DNA: TGTGCCAGCAGTTTTAAAATGGGGGTCGGGGTCGAGACCCAGTACTTC.

This clonotype occurred once. The chain couples TRBV18 to TRBJ1-5, with a possible D match to TRBD1 (5 bases). This CDR3 contains 17 residues. The V gene lost 1 base and the J gene lost 5 bases, with 18 bases spanning the gap. Germline values: CDR1 KGHSH, CDR2 LQKENI. CDR3 sequence reads: CASSPRGRNRWDQPQHF. The CDR3 region has the DNA TGTGCCAGCTCACCACGGGGTCGAAACAGGTGGGATCAGCCCCAGCATTTT.

The table lists this clonotype with many counts. CDR3 in amino acids: CASKIVEGLAGGPYEQYF. In DNA form, the CDR3 reads TGTGCCAGTAAGATTGTGGAGGGTCTGGCGGGAGGGCCCTACGAGCAGTACTTC. The chain combines TRBV19 with TRBJ2-7; 9 bases are a match to TRBD2. This CDR3 has 18 amino acids. Unmatched junction bases numbered 18, after V lost 7 bases and J lost 2 bases. The germline V gene has CDR1 LNHDA and CDR2 SQIVND (reference sequence).